The sequence of this TCR beta chain was determined in a study of early T cells in non-severe SARS-CoV-2 infection. Whole-study context: Unsorted whole-blood RNA was sequenced in bulk, leaving chains unpaired.

This clonotype was observed many times. TCRdb reprocessed the 5' RACE reads with MiXCR, giving one entry per CDR3 protein. Among 75,000 to 90,000 distinct CDR3 sequences, 5.5% to 7.5% were seen once, and the ten largest hold just under 8%. CDR1 SGHAT and CDR2 FQNNGV come from the germline V gene. There are 12 residues in the CDR3. The V and J ends lost 6 bases and 3 bases respectively, with 7 bases between them. The chain is built from TRBV11-2 and TRBJ2-3; D gene ambiguous. The specimen sequenced was whole blood. This sequence was found in an adult who was a healthcare worker with PCR-confirmed SARS-CoV-2 infection or an uninfected control (not recorded which). The CDR3 loop reads CASRTTTDTQYF. In DNA, the CDR3 is TGTGCCAGCAGGACGACGACAGATACGCAGTATTTT.